This TCR beta chain was sequenced during a study of radiation and T cells in renal cell carcinoma. Described time point: blood 4 weeks post-SBRT, at nephrectomy. The treatment denotes: 15 Gy SBRT to primary tumor, nephrectomy 4 weeks later. The germline V gene has CDR1 MDHEN and CDR2 SYDVKM. V lost 5 bases to trimming and J lost 0 bases; unmatched junction nucleotides: 5. CDR3 length: 15 residues. Profiled with immunoSEQ multiplex PCR; TCRdb holds only in-frame clones, not every one. Of some 150,000 clones listed, about 88% are singletons. The source of this sequence is a woman between 45 and 60 years old with renal cell carcinoma. The J gene is TRBJ2-7, the V gene TRBV28; 9 nucleotides align to TRBD1. The material sequenced was blood, taken from a patient whose treatment included radiotherapy and nephrectomy. CDR3 loop: CASSPSGQGSYEQYF. The CDR3 DNA reads as TGTGCCAGCAGTCCCTCGGGACAGGGCTCCTACGAGCAGTACTTC.